The present T cell receptor beta chain was sequenced within a study of CD8 T cells in ankylosing spondylitis. Study-wide results and caveats: Significant enrichment of disease-linked clones was reported in matched ankylosing spondylitis synovial fluid. Blood from ankylosing spondylitis patients appeared to carry a characteristic roughly eight-variant TCR beta motif.

The germline V gene has CDR1 SGHRS and CDR2 YFSETQ. The ends were cut back, 0 bases at V and 0 bases at J, with 7 bases in the middle. The CDR3 is 14 residues long. Scientists made TCR beta libraries using quantitative 5'-RACE with molecular barcodes. In TCRdb, the 5' RACE reads were re-called with MiXCR into one record per CDR3 protein. The profile shows more than 30,000 distinct CDR3 sequences, 11% of them singletons. This clonotype appeared a few times. The antigen remains undetermined. V gene TRBV5-1 combines with J gene TRBJ2-7; D ambiguous. The origin of this receptor is a male donor with ankylosing spondylitis. The specimen sequenced was synovial fluid, either unsorted or a sorted T cell fraction (not recorded which). The CDR3 DNA follows: TGCGCCAGCAGCTTGGAAGTCAACTCCTACGAGCAGTACTTC. It codes for CASSLEVNSYEQYF.